The 25 T cell receptor gamma chains presented below share a single source sample, sequenced in a study of gamma delta lymphoproliferative disorders and STAT genes. TCRdb reapplied CATT to the multiplex PCR reads. Of about 1,300 gamma-chain clones listed, about 12% are singletons. Sequencing used genomic DNA taken from PBMCs of patients and controls. Sequencing input: blood. Every receptor here comes from a human donor in good health.

The chain links TRGV2 to TRGJP2. Because TCRdb records no J gene, it was assigned here through a match of the DNA to germline. Per germline, CDR1 EGSNGY and CDR2 YDSYNSKV. V gave up 1 base and J gave up 0 bases; unmatched junction bases: 11. This CDR3 has 18 amino acids. The DNA of the CDR3 is TGTGCCACCTGGGACGGCCGAACGAAATATAGTAGTGATTGGATCAAGACGTTT. Translation: CATWDGRTKYSSDWIKTF.

Sample share makes this clone large (0.1 to 1%). The J gene is TRGJP1, the V gene TRGV11. The J gene comes from matching the DNA to germline here; TCRdb lacks it. TRGV11 is noted as an ORF with a role that remains uncertain. The CDR3 sequence is 13 residues long. Losses at the gene ends were 1 base for V and 8 bases for J; bases not matched to a gene: 1. This CDR3 is CACWIRQGWFKIF. The CDR3 DNA follows: TGTGCCTGCTGGATTAGGCAAGGTTGGTTCAAGATATTT.

This clone is medium-sized. This DNA's translation and the protein TCRdb lists, from a much larger clone, do not match at residue 3, likely due to a read error; the protein shown is translated from the DNA. The chain employs TRGV3 and TRGJ1 or TRGJ2. The J gene was missing in TCRdb and was found by matching the end of the DNA to germline. The germline CDR1 and CDR2 sequences are VTNTFY and YDVSTARD (reference sequence). The CDR3 is made up of 11 amino acids. In nucleotides, the CDR3 is TGTGCCCCCTGGGACACTCACAAGAAACTCTTT. This encodes CAPWDTHKKLF.

Points on this clone: The DNA is omitted, as the CDR3 cannot be located on it reliably, and the CDR3 follows TCRdb's listing. The J gene is uncalled and the V gene is TRGV11. TRGV11 is labeled an ORF, and its function is uncertain. Ends included, the CDR3 has 19 residues. The CDR3 here is CTTVPAGLGQYTTGWFKIF.

Details on this clone: The amino acid sequence in TCRdb belongs to a much larger clone and departs from this DNA's translation at residue 14, likely a sequencing read error; the sequence shown is translated from the DNA. The J gene is TRGJP1, the V gene TRGV9. TCRdb leaves out the J gene; it was filled in here by matching the DNA to germline. Germline V gene lookup returns CDR1 GITISATS and CDR2 ISYDGTV (reference sequence). The CDR3 contains 17 residues. Written as DNA, the CDR3 is TGTGCCTTGTGGGGGGCAGGCCAAAGGAGGAGGGATTGGCTCAAGATATTT. This gives the protein CALWGAGQRRRDWLKIF.

By proportion, this clone is large (0.1 to 1%). This chain uses TRGV10 with TRGJ1 or TRGJ2. TCRdb leaves out the J gene; it was filled in here by matching the DNA to germline. TRGV10 is annotated as an ORF whose role is uncertain. The trim removed 11 bases at V and 6 bases at J, leaving 5 bases unmatched. The CDR3 contains 10 residues. The CDR3 loop reads CAAGGYKKLF. For the CDR3, the DNA is TGTGCTGCGGGGGGTTATAAGAAACTCTTT.

By frequency in the sample, this clone is medium-sized. The gene calls are TRGV5 and TRGJP1. TCRdb carries no J gene annotation; the J gene was assigned here by matching the DNA with germline. Trimming cost V 0 bases and J 0 bases; bases outside gene matches: 7. The CDR3 is 17 amino acids. The germline gives CDR1 VINAFY, CDR2 YDVSNSKD. The CDR3, as DNA: TGTGCCACCTGGGACAGGCCCCCCTATACCACTGGTTGGTTCAAGATATTT. Amino acids: CATWDRPPYTTGWFKIF.

Sample share makes this clone large (0.1 to 1%). It is unclear where the CDR3 begins or ends on the DNA, so no DNA is shown, and the CDR3 is as TCRdb lists it. V gene TRGV11 was called; the J gene was not. TRGV11 is classed as an ORF, of uncertain function. The CDR3 length equals 17 residues, ends included. CDR3 amino acids: CTTVPAGLGTWNYKKLF.

This clone counts as large. The limits of the CDR3 on the DNA are not certain, so only TCRdb's listed CDR3 is given. The J gene was not called, though the V gene is TRGV11. TRGV11 is marked as an open reading frame, function uncertain. The CDR3 extends over 22 residues, inclusive of both ends. CDR3 protein: CTTVPAGLGTLPQYTTGWFKIF.

The rearrangement uses TRGV3 and TRGJ1 or TRGJ2. Here the J gene came from matching the DNA to germline, since TCRdb omits it. The CDR3 spans 13 residues. The germline V gene encodes CDR1 VTNTFY and CDR2 YDVSTARD (reference sequence). V was pared by 6 bases and J by 5 bases, with 10 bases of the junction left unmatched. The CDR3 DNA reads as TGTGCCACCTGGACAGGCTCGAATTATAAGAAACTCTTT. Translation: CATWTGSNYKKLF.

This clone counts as medium-sized. It is unclear where the CDR3 begins or ends on the DNA, so no DNA is shown, and the CDR3 is as TCRdb lists it. The V gene is given as TRGV11, and no J gene call is available. TRGV11 is labeled an ORF, and its function is uncertain. The CDR3 length equals 16 residues, ends included. This chain's CDR3 is CTTVPAGLGTYYKKLF.

Sample share makes this clone large. As DNA, the CDR3 is TGTGCTGCGTGGGATAATCCCCCGCTTTTCTCTGGTTGGTTCAAGATATTT. As protein: CAAWDNPPLFSGWFKIF. The gene calls are TRGV10 and TRGJP1. The J gene is not listed in TCRdb, so it was assigned here from a DNA match to germline. TRGV10 is noted as an ORF with a role that remains uncertain. CDR3 size: 17 residues. V lost 8 bases to trimming and J lost 6 bases; unmatched junction nucleotides: 19.

Note on this clone: It is unclear where the CDR3 begins or ends on the DNA, so no DNA is shown, and the CDR3 is as TCRdb lists it. No J gene was named, though the V gene is TRGV11. TRGV11 is labeled an ORF, and its function is uncertain. The CDR3 adds up to 14 amino acids, both ends counted. The CDR3 sequence: CTTVPAGIYYKKLF.

This clone rates as medium-sized. The chain uses TRGV8 and TRGJ1 or TRGJ2. In the absence of a J gene in TCRdb, the DNA was matched to germline to assign it here. The V gene end was trimmed by 3 bases and the J gene end by 3 bases; junction bases not matched to a gene: 8. Germline CDR1 VENAVY, CDR2 YDSYNSRV. The CDR3 sequence is 14 residues long. Here the CDR3 reads CATWDPPFYYKKLF. The CDR3, as DNA: TGTGCCACCTGGGATCCCCCTTTTTATTATAAGAAACTCTTT.

This clone is categorized as medium-sized. This chain uses TRGV5 with TRGJP1. TCRdb supplies no J gene; here it was assigned by aligning the nucleotide sequence to germline. Germline CDR1 is VINAFY and CDR2 is YDVSNSKD. The CDR3 extends over 15 amino acids. Trimming cost V 2 bases and J 0 bases; bases outside gene matches: 3. The CDR3 DNA reads as TGTGCCACCTGGGACAATCATACCACTGGTTGGTTCAAGATATTT. It encodes CATWDNHTTGWFKIF.

This clone showed up just a few times. The rearrangement links TRGV10 to TRGJ1 or TRGJ2. No J gene was available from TCRdb, and it was assigned here by a germline match of the DNA. TRGV10 is given ORF status, its function remaining uncertain. The CDR3 length is 9 residues. Losses at the gene ends were 9 bases for V and 6 bases for J; bases not matched to a gene: 0. The CDR3 sequence: CAACYKKLF. The CDR3 DNA follows: TGTGCTGCGTGTTATAAGAAACTCTTT.

This clone is medium-sized in the sample. This sequence joins TRGV2 and TRGJ1 or TRGJ2. Here the J gene was assigned by germline matching of the DNA, as TCRdb has none. This CDR3 has 14 residues. Germline-derived CDR1 and CDR2 are EGSNGY and YDSYNSKV. V gave up 0 bases and J gave up 4 bases; unmatched junction bases: 6. CDR3 nucleotide sequence: TGTGCCACCTGGGACGGGCTAAAGTATTATAAGAAACTCTTT. It yields the protein CATWDGLKYYKKLF.

This clone is large in the sample. The V and J genes are TRGV2 and TRGJP2. No J gene is reported in TCRdb; it was inferred here by comparing the DNA with germline. The CDR3 is 12 amino acids. The germline V gene encodes CDR1 EGSNGY and CDR2 YDSYNSKV. The J segment lost 13 bases and the V segment lost 0 bases, leaving 5 bases of the junction unmatched. The CDR3 spells CATWDGLLIKTF. Written as DNA, the CDR3 is TGTGCCACCTGGGACGGGCTCTTGATCAAGACGTTT.

This clone is medium-sized. The CDR3: CATWDSGGLYYKKLF. The DNA for the CDR3 is TGTGCCACCTGGGATAGTGGGGGACTATATTATAAGAAACTCTTT. The chain couples TRGV8 to TRGJ1 or TRGJ2. TCRdb gives no J gene; it was assigned here by matching the DNA to germline. V gave up 1 base and J gave up 4 bases; unmatched junction bases: 10. The CDR3 covers 15 residues. CDR1 is VENAVY and CDR2 is YDSYNSRV in the germline V gene.

This clone is classed as large. This rearrangement joins TRGV10 to TRGJP1. TCRdb gives no J gene; it was assigned here by matching the DNA to germline. TRGV10 is placed among ORFs of uncertain function. This CDR3 has 13 residues. V was clipped by 8 bases and J by 9 bases; unmatched bases: 10. The DNA for the CDR3 is TGTGCTGCGTGGGGCCCCCCTAGTTGGTTCAAGATATTT. It specifies CAAWGPPSWFKIF.

CDR3 region: CAAWDPSTGWFKIF. CDR3 coding DNA: TGTGCTGCGTGGGACCCCAGCACTGGTTGGTTCAAGATATTT. The chain employs TRGV10 and TRGJP1. As TCRdb names no J gene, one was assigned here on the basis of a DNA match to germline. TRGV10 is recorded as an ORF, its role being uncertain. The CDR3 is made up of 14 amino acids. J gave up 4 bases and V 8 bases, and 8 bases lay outside the gene matches.

By proportion, this clone is medium-sized. The chain is built from TRGV9 and TRGJ1 or TRGJ2. TCRdb lists no J gene, so it was determined here by aligning the DNA to germline. Germline V gene data show CDR1 as GITISATS and CDR2 as ISYDGTV (reference sequence). Losses at the gene ends were 7 bases for V and 3 bases for J; bases not matched to a gene: 9. CDR3 length equals 13 residues. CDR3 protein: CALCRGGYYKKLF. CDR3 in DNA: TGTGCCTTGTGCCGCGGGGGTTATTATAAGAAACTCTTT.

A note on this clone: TCRdb records a much larger clone's protein for this DNA, with a difference at residue 6 that likely arises from a read error; the protein given is the translation of the DNA. The V gene is TRGV10, the J gene TRGJ1 or TRGJ2. The J gene, absent from TCRdb, was called here by matching the DNA to germline. TRGV10 is identified as an open reading frame with a role that is uncertain. This CDR3 is 11 amino acids long. The ends lost 8 bases at V and 7 bases at J; junction bases unmatched: 6. In DNA, the CDR3 is TGTGCTGCGTGGGGCCAGTATAAGAAACTCTTT. Its translation is CAAWGQYKKLF.

By its share, this clone is medium-sized (0.01 to 0.1%). The chain combines TRGV3 with TRGJP1. TCRdb does not report a J gene; here it was assigned by matching the DNA to germline references. The V gene end was trimmed by 0 bases and the J gene end by 0 bases; junction bases not matched to a gene: 4. CDR3 size: 16 residues. From germline, CDR1 is VTNTFY and CDR2 YDVSTARD (reference sequence). For the CDR3, the DNA is TGTGCCACCTGGGACAGGTTTAATACCACTGGTTGGTTCAAGATATTT. This encodes CATWDRFNTTGWFKIF.

This clone is classed as medium-sized. The chain employs TRGV3 and TRGJ1 or TRGJ2. As TCRdb names no J gene, one was assigned here on the basis of a DNA match to germline. The CDR3 runs 17 residues. The V and J ends lost 1 base and 3 bases, in that order; junction bases with no gene match: 15. Per the germline V gene, CDR1 is VTNTFY and CDR2 is YDVSTARD (reference sequence). CDR3: CATWDSLNPPFYYKKLF. The CDR3 DNA reads TGTGCCACCTGGGACAGCCTCAACCCCCCCTTTTATTATAAGAAACTCTTT.